This is a list of T cell receptor beta chains from one sample in a study of CD8 T cells in Susac syndrome. Each CDR3 protein is one row after TCRdb ran MiXCR on the immunoSEQ multiplex PCR reads. The data hold about 130,000 distinct CDR3 sequences, with about 95% observed a single time. Sequencing input: CD8+ T cells from PBMCs. These receptors all stem from a human donor with Susac syndrome. The CDR3 runs from the conserved cysteine through the conserved F or W. Fields, in order: D gene, clone size, J gene, V gene, CDR3 protein, CDR3 DNA. The D gene is left open where the match is weak. A row's size may be missing; if present it is once, few, many or a size class.

D gene: NA; clone size: NA; J gene: TRBJ1-1; V gene: TRBV28; CDR3 protein: CASSFAGRGTTEAFF; CDR3 DNA: TGTGCCAGCAGTTTCGCCGGTCGTGGTACCACTGAAGCTTTCTTT
D gene: TRBD2; clone size: NA; J gene: TRBJ2-3; V gene: TRBV24-1; CDR3 protein: CATSATGTSGVADTQYF; CDR3 DNA: TGTGCCACCAGCGCAACCGGGACTAGCGGGGTGGCGGATACGCAGTATTTT
D gene: NA; clone size: NA; J gene: TRBJ1-1; V gene: TRBV28; CDR3 protein: CASLLHLGTNTEAFF; CDR3 DNA: TGTGCCAGCCTCCTGCACCTCGGGACGAACACTGAAGCTTTCTTT
D gene: TRBD1; clone size: NA; J gene: TRBJ2-2; V gene: TRBV11-2; CDR3 protein: CASSLDLGLTGYTGELFF; CDR3 DNA: TGTGCCAGCAGCTTAGATTTAGGCTTGACAGGGTACACCGGGGAGCTGTTTTTT
D gene: NA; clone size: NA; J gene: TRBJ2-1; V gene: TRBV30; CDR3 protein: CAWSASGHAYNEQFF; CDR3 DNA: TGTGCCTGGAGTGCCTCGGGGCACGCCTACAATGAGCAGTTCTTC
D gene: TRBD1; clone size: NA; J gene: TRBJ1-5; V gene: TRBV9; CDR3 protein: CASSAGTENQPQHF; CDR3 DNA: TGTGCCAGCAGCGCCGGGACAGAGAATCAGCCCCAGCATTTT
D gene: NA; clone size: once; J gene: TRBJ2-1; V gene: TRBV9; CDR3 protein: CASGVGESSYNEQFF; CDR3 DNA: TGTGCCTCTGGAGTGGGGGAGTCCTCCTACAATGAGCAGTTCTTC
D gene: TRBD2; clone size: few; J gene: TRBJ2-1; V gene: TRBV19; CDR3 protein: CASSPTSGRDNEQFF; CDR3 DNA: TGTGCCAGTAGCCCAACTAGCGGGAGGGACAATGAGCAGTTCTTC
D gene: TRBD1; clone size: NA; J gene: TRBJ2-2; V gene: TRBV20-1; CDR3 protein: CSAPDRSGTGELFF; CDR3 DNA: TGCAGTGCTCCGGACAGGTCGGGCACCGGGGAGCTGTTTTTT
D gene: TRBD1; clone size: NA; J gene: TRBJ2-3; V gene: TRBV6-2/TRBV6-3; CDR3 protein: CATTGGPSTDTQYF; CDR3 DNA: TGTGCCACGACAGGGGGCCCGAGCACAGATACGCAGTATTTT
D gene: TRBD1; clone size: NA; J gene: TRBJ2-7; V gene: TRBV29-1; CDR3 protein: CSVRPGQGNEQYF; CDR3 DNA: TGCAGCGTCAGACCGGGACAGGGGAACGAGCAGTACTTC
D gene: NA; clone size: NA; J gene: TRBJ2-1; V gene: TRBV11-2; CDR3 protein: CASSYGVPEQFF; CDR3 DNA: TGTGCCAGCAGCTATGGAGTCCCTGAGCAGTTCTTC
D gene: TRBD2; clone size: NA; J gene: TRBJ2-7; V gene: TRBV10-3; CDR3 protein: CAISEIGFLAGVEEFGNEQYF; CDR3 DNA: TGTGCCATCAGTGAAATTGGGTTTTTGGCGGGAGTGGAGGAGTTCGGGAACGAGCAGTACTTC
D gene: NA; clone size: NA; J gene: TRBJ2-2; V gene: TRBV12-5; CDR3 protein: CASGLPLAGELFF; CDR3 DNA: TGTGCTAGTGGTTTGCCCCTCGCCGGGGAGCTGTTTTTT
D gene: NA; clone size: NA; J gene: TRBJ2-7; V gene: TRBV28; CDR3 protein: CASSLFARNYEQYF; CDR3 DNA: TGTGCCAGCAGTTTATTTGCCAGGAACTACGAGCAGTACTTC
D gene: NA; clone size: NA; J gene: TRBJ2-7; V gene: TRBV29-1; CDR3 protein: CSVGEGGDPYEQYF; CDR3 DNA: TGCAGCGTTGGAGAGGGGGGGGATCCCTACGAGCAGTACTTC
D gene: TRBD2; clone size: once; J gene: TRBJ2-7; V gene: TRBV13; CDR3 protein: CASSSGLAGGPSDEQYF; CDR3 DNA: TGTGCCAGCAGCTCGGGACTAGCGGGAGGGCCTTCGGACGAGCAGTACTTC
D gene: NA; clone size: NA; J gene: TRBJ2-1; V gene: TRBV13; CDR3 protein: CASNPGGVGEYDNEQFF; CDR3 DNA: TGTGCCAGCAACCCAGGCGGGGTAGGGGAGTACGACAATGAGCAGTTCTTC
D gene: NA; clone size: NA; J gene: TRBJ2-6; V gene: TRBV6-5; CDR3 protein: CASSRTVGANVLTF; CDR3 DNA: TGTGCCAGCAGTCGGACAGTCGGGGCCAACGTCCTGACTTTC
D gene: NA; clone size: NA; J gene: TRBJ1-5; V gene: TRBV27; CDR3 protein: CASSLWASSNQPQHF; CDR3 DNA: TGTGCCAGCAGTTTATGGGCCAGTAGCAATCAGCCCCAGCATTTT
D gene: NA; clone size: NA; J gene: TRBJ2-7; V gene: TRBV6-5; CDR3 protein: CASSSTGGAYEQYF; CDR3 DNA: TGTGCCAGCAGTTCGACGGGGGGCGCCTACGAGCAGTACTTC
D gene: NA; clone size: NA; J gene: TRBJ2-7; V gene: TRBV4-1; CDR3 protein: CASSHLTAPYEQYF; CDR3 DNA: TGCGCCAGCAGCCACCTGACGGCCCCCTACGAGCAGTACTTC
D gene: NA; clone size: NA; J gene: TRBJ2-7; V gene: TRBV13; CDR3 protein: CASSPVGGYEQYF; CDR3 DNA: TGTGCCAGCAGCCCCGTGGGCGGATACGAGCAGTACTTC
D gene: TRBD1; clone size: NA; J gene: TRBJ1-2; V gene: TRBV14; CDR3 protein: CASSQDWGTVPYSTF; CDR3 DNA: TGTGCCAGCAGCCAAGATTGGGGGACAGTCCCCTATTCCACCTTC
D gene: TRBD1; clone size: NA; J gene: TRBJ2-7; V gene: TRBV3-1; CDR3 protein: CASSQDRRGTETYEQYF; CDR3 DNA: TGTGCCAGCAGCCAAGATCGAAGGGGGACAGAAACCTACGAGCAGTACTTC
D gene: TRBD2; clone size: NA; J gene: TRBJ2-1; V gene: TRBV3-1; CDR3 protein: CASSLYLSGRANEQFF; CDR3 DNA: TGTGCCAGCAGCCTATACCTTAGCGGGAGGGCCAATGAGCAGTTCTTC
D gene: NA; clone size: NA; J gene: TRBJ2-1; V gene: TRBV29-1; CDR3 protein: CSVVGGSYNEQFF; CDR3 DNA: TGCAGCGTTGTTGGTGGCTCCTACAATGAGCAGTTCTTC
D gene: NA; clone size: NA; J gene: TRBJ2-1; V gene: TRBV27; CDR3 protein: CASSSFPINEQFF; CDR3 DNA: TGTGCCAGCAGCAGTTTCCCAATAAATGAGCAGTTCTTC
D gene: NA; clone size: NA; J gene: TRBJ2-2; V gene: TRBV6-2/TRBV6-3; CDR3 protein: CASSYSNTGELFF; CDR3 DNA: TGTGCCAGCAGTTATTCTAATACCGGGGAGCTGTTTTTT
D gene: NA; clone size: NA; J gene: TRBJ1-2; V gene: TRBV7-2; CDR3 protein: CASSHPGVGYTF; CDR3 DNA: TGTGCCAGCAGTCACCCAGGGGTTGGCTACACCTTC
D gene: NA; clone size: NA; J gene: TRBJ1-1; V gene: TRBV5-1; CDR3 protein: CASSFGQEAFF; CDR3 DNA: TGCGCCAGCAGCTTCGGACAGGAAGCTTTCTTT
D gene: TRBD1; clone size: NA; J gene: TRBJ1-2; V gene: TRBV2; CDR3 protein: CASSEEGTGMYGYTF; CDR3 DNA: TGTGCCAGCAGTGAAGAAGGGACAGGGATGTATGGCTACACCTTC
D gene: TRBD1; clone size: few; J gene: TRBJ2-7; V gene: TRBV29-1; CDR3 protein: CSVEDRGSYEQYF; CDR3 DNA: TGCAGCGTCGAGGACAGGGGTTCCTACGAGCAGTACTTC
D gene: NA; clone size: NA; J gene: TRBJ2-7; V gene: TRBV4-1; CDR3 protein: CASSQVGGTPSYEQYF; CDR3 DNA: TGCGCCAGCAGCCAAGTAGGTGGGACACCCTCCTACGAGCAGTACTTC
D gene: TRBD1; clone size: NA; J gene: TRBJ1-2; V gene: TRBV29-1; CDR3 protein: CSVTDREPGYGYTF; CDR3 DNA: TGCAGCGTTACAGACAGGGAGCCGGGCTATGGCTACACCTTC
D gene: NA; clone size: NA; J gene: TRBJ2-7; V gene: TRBV3-1; CDR3 protein: CASSQVGGEQYF; CDR3 DNA: TGTGCCAGCAGCCAAGTGGGCGGGGAGCAGTACTTC
D gene: TRBD2; clone size: NA; J gene: TRBJ2-7; V gene: TRBV20-1; CDR3 protein: CSARGLADSSYEQYF; CDR3 DNA: TGCAGTGCCAGAGGACTAGCCGACAGCTCCTACGAGCAGTACTTC
D gene: NA; clone size: NA; J gene: TRBJ1-2; V gene: TRBV25-1; CDR3 protein: CASAENPWGGFGYTF; CDR3 DNA: TGTGCCAGCGCCGAAAACCCCTGGGGAGGGTTTGGCTACACCTTC
D gene: TRBD1; clone size: NA; J gene: TRBJ2-5; V gene: TRBV27; CDR3 protein: CASSSQGAGETQYF; CDR3 DNA: TGTGCCAGCAGTTCACAGGGGGCCGGGGAGACCCAGTACTTC
D gene: TRBD1; clone size: NA; J gene: TRBJ2-5; V gene: TRBV2; CDR3 protein: CASTRQGQGLQETQYF; CDR3 DNA: TGTGCCAGCACCAGACAGGGACAGGGGCTTCAAGAGACCCAGTACTTC
D gene: TRBD2; clone size: NA; J gene: TRBJ2-7; V gene: TRBV2; CDR3 protein: CASKLAGLYEQYF; CDR3 DNA: TGTGCCAGCAAACTAGCGGGCTTGTACGAGCAGTACTTC
D gene: NA; clone size: NA; J gene: TRBJ1-1; V gene: TRBV29-1; CDR3 protein: CSAVPGIYTEAFF; CDR3 DNA: TGCAGCGCCGTTCCGGGTATTTACACTGAAGCTTTCTTT
D gene: NA; clone size: NA; J gene: TRBJ1-4; V gene: TRBV5-4; CDR3 protein: CASSSQGKLFF; CDR3 DNA: TGTGCCAGCAGCTCTCAGGGAAAACTGTTTTTT
D gene: NA; clone size: NA; J gene: TRBJ2-2; V gene: TRBV4-1; CDR3 protein: CASSVNAMNTGKLFF; CDR3 DNA: TGCGCCAGCAGCGTGAACGCTATGAACACCGGGAAGCTGTTTTTT
D gene: TRBD1; clone size: NA; J gene: TRBJ2-2; V gene: TRBV30; CDR3 protein: CAWSGGQGVPGELFF; CDR3 DNA: TGTGCCTGGAGTGGGGGACAGGGGGTCCCCGGGGAGCTGTTTTTT
D gene: TRBD1; clone size: NA; J gene: TRBJ2-3; V gene: TRBV20-1; CDR3 protein: CSAPSGTGVTDTQYF; CDR3 DNA: TGCAGTGCACCTTCCGGGACAGGGGTTACAGATACGCAGTATTTT
D gene: TRBD1; clone size: NA; J gene: TRBJ2-7; V gene: TRBV29-1; CDR3 protein: CSVERDRGFGRLFFSYEQYF; CDR3 DNA: TGCAGCGTTGAGCGGGACAGGGGTTTTGGCAGGCTCTTCTTCTCCTACGAGCAGTACTTC
D gene: TRBD1; clone size: NA; J gene: TRBJ1-1; V gene: TRBV15; CDR3 protein: CATSRTGGQPNTEAFF; CDR3 DNA: TGTGCCACCAGCAGAACCGGGGGACAGCCGAACACTGAAGCTTTCTTT